Listed below are T cell receptor beta chains from one sample, sequenced in a study of radiation and T cells in renal cell carcinoma. Here immunoSEQ multiplex PCR was the method, and the copy in TCRdb shows in-frame clones only, minus some. The table shows tens of thousands of clones, with roughly 79% occurring only once. This sample comprised blood, obtained from a patient whose treatment included radiotherapy and nephrectomy. All receptors come from a man between 60 and 75 years old with renal cell carcinoma. The CDR3 runs from the conserved cysteine through the conserved F or W. A D gene is named only where the DNA matches it firmly. Some rows have no size entry. The others give once, few or many, or a class for an expanded clone.

D gene	V gene	J gene	clone size	CDR3 length	CDR3 DNA	CDR3 protein
.	TRBV7-8	TRBJ1-2	many	16	TGTGCCAGCAGCTTAGTAACGGGACACTCTAACTATGGCTACACCTTC	CASSLVTGHSNYGYTF
TRBD2	TRBV18	TRBJ2-2	.	16	TGTGCCAGCTCACCCCTGGCGGGAGCGAACACCGGGGAGCTGTTTTTT	CASSPLAGANTGELFF
.	TRBV5-8	TRBJ1-1	few	14	TGTGCCAGCAGCTTGGCAGGAACAAACACTGAAGCTTTCTTT	CASSLAGTNTEAFF
.	TRBV5-1	TRBJ1-1	.	15	TGCGCCAGCAGCTTGCTTACTTTTCGGGACACTGAAGCTTTCTTT	CASSLLTFRDTEAFF
TRBD1	TRBV6-1	TRBJ1-4	.	15	TGTGCCAGCAGTCCTACAGGGGGCACTAATGAAAAACTGTTTTTT	CASSPTGGTNEKLFF
.	TRBV6-1	TRBJ1-1	.	17	TGTGCCAGCAGTGCGAGGGGGGAGATAGCAGCGAACACTGAAGCTTTCTTT	CASSARGEIAANTEAFF
TRBD1	TRBV6-1	TRBJ1-5	.	13	TGTGCCAGCAGTGAAAGGGACAGCCAGCCCCAGCATTTT	CASSERDSQPQHF
.	TRBV5-1	TRBJ2-2	.	15	TGCGCCAGCAGCTTGGCCGCAGGGAACACCGGGGAGCTGTTTTTT	CASSLAAGNTGELFF
TRBD1	TRBV10-3	TRBJ2-1	.	13	TGTGCCATCAGTGAGTCGACAGGGGTTGAGCAGTTCTTC	CAISESTGVEQFF
.	TRBV30	TRBJ1-1	few	14	TGTGCCTGGAGTATACAGGGCCCGAACACTGAAGCTTTCTTT	CAWSIQGPNTEAFF
TRBD1	TRBV2	TRBJ1-1	.	14	TGTGCCAGCAGACGGACAGGAATGAACACTGAAGCTTTCTTT	CASRRTGMNTEAFF
.	TRBV18	TRBJ1-4	.	15	TGTGCCAGCTCAGTACAGGGATCAACTAATGAAAAACTGTTTTTT	CASSVQGSTNEKLFF
.	TRBV29-1	TRBJ1-1	.	12	TGCAGCGTCCGGGGGGGAGTAGAGGAAGCTTTCTTT	CSVRGGVEEAFF
.	TRBV7-8	TRBJ1-1	.	13	TGTGCCAGCAGCGCCCCGGGGAGAACTGAAGCTTTCTTT	CASSAPGRTEAFF
.	TRBV29-1	TRBJ2-7	.	11	TGCAGCGTTGAGAGGGCCTACGAGCAGTACTTC	CSVERAYEQYF
.	TRBV5-4	TRBJ1-1	.	14	TGTGCCAGCAGCCTTCGGACGCGAGGCACTGAAGCTTTCTTT	CASSLRTRGTEAFF
.	TRBV9	TRBJ1-2	.	11	TGTGCCAGCAGCCTTACAGGAGTCTACACCTTC	CASSLTGVYTF
.	TRBV30	TRBJ1-2	.	10	TGTGCCTCTTACAGGAATGGCTACACCTTC	CASYRNGYTF
.	TRBV5-1	TRBJ1-2	.	15	TGCGCCAGCAGCGACTTTCTGGGACAACCCTATGGCTACACCTTC	CASSDFLGQPYGYTF
.	TRBV5-1	TRBJ2-1	.	16	TGCGCCAGCAGCTTGGCCTGGGGGACACTTAACAATGAGCAGTTCTTC	CASSLAWGTLNNEQFF
.	TRBV30	TRBJ1-2	.	12	TGTGCCTGGAGCGCCCAACCCAGTGGCTACACCTTC	CAWSAQPSGYTF
TRBD2	TRBV5-1	TRBJ2-1	.	14	TGCGCCAGCAGCTTGGTTAGCGGGGTGAATGAGCAGTTCTTC	CASSLVSGVNEQFF
.	TRBV5-8	TRBJ2-2	.	17	TGTGCCAGCAGTCCTCCGGGACTCTTTCTTAGCACCGGGGAGCTGTTTTTT	CASSPPGLFLSTGELFF
.	TRBV2	TRBJ1-4	.	13	TGTGCCAGCAGAATCCGGGACGATGAAAAACTGTTTTTT	CASRIRDDEKLFF
.	TRBV18	TRBJ1-2	.	13	TGTGCCAGCTCACCCGGGGGGAACTATGGCTACACCTTC	CASSPGGNYGYTF
.	TRBV7-9	TRBJ2-5	.	13	TGTGCCAGCAGCTTTAGTAGTCTAGGGACCCAGTACTTC	CASSFSSLGTQYF
.	TRBV19	TRBJ1-4	.	16	TGTGCCAGTAGTACGGCGCGGACAAGGTTAAATGAAAAACTGTTTTTT	CASSTARTRLNEKLFF
.	TRBV13	TRBJ2-2	.	12	TGTGCCAGCAGCTCGAACACCGGGGAGCTGTTTTTT	CASSSNTGELFF
.	TRBV7-9	TRBJ1-2	.	12	TGTGCCAGCAGCTTAGCAGGGGAAGGCTACACCTTC	CASSLAGEGYTF
TRBD2	TRBV7-2	TRBJ2-3	.	16	TGTGCCGGACTGGGACTAGCGGGGGGGCCGGGAGATACGCAGTATTTT	CAGLGLAGGPGDTQYF
.	TRBV18	TRBJ2-7	.	16	TGTGCCAGCTCACCACCTACAGGGCGCGGCTCCTACGAGCAGTACTTC	CASSPPTGRGSYEQYF
.	TRBV10-3	TRBJ2-1	.	14	TGTGCCATCAGTGGAGGGGCGGCTCGGAATGAGCAGTTCTTC	CAISGGAARNEQFF
.	TRBV6-5	TRBJ1-4	.	15	TGTGCCAGCAGTTACCGGGGGCTTACTAATGAAAAACTGTTTTTT	CASSYRGLTNEKLFF
.	TRBV7-9	TRBJ2-7	few	14	TGTGCCAGCAGCTTATCTGGGGTGGGCTACGAGCAGTACTTC	CASSLSGVGYEQYF
.	TRBV27	TRBJ2-2	.	15	TGTGCCAGCAGTTTAAGTCGGACGAACACCGGGGAGCTGTTTTTT	CASSLSRTNTGELFF
TRBD1	TRBV5-1	TRBJ1-1	.	15	TGCGCCAGCAGCTTGGCGCGGACAGGGGCCACTGAAGCTTTCTTT	CASSLARTGATEAFF
.	TRBV7-3	TRBJ1-1	.	14	TGTGCCAGCAGCCCGGGCCCAGGGAACACTGAAGCTTTCTTT	CASSPGPGNTEAFF
TRBD1	TRBV27	TRBJ1-1	once	18	TGTGCCAGCCATGCTGTAACATTGTGGGGACAGGGTACCACTGAAGCTTTCTTT	CASHAVTLWGQGTTEAFF
.	TRBV5-1	TRBJ2-1	.	23	TGCGCCAGCAGCAGCATAAACTGGGACAGGGAACGTGGCGGGAGGACGTCCTACAATGAGCAGTTCTTC	CASSSINWDRERGGRTSYNEQFF
TRBD2	TRBV19	TRBJ2-2	.	16	TGTGCCAGTAGTAAATTGACTAGCCAGAGCACCGGGGAGCTGTTTTTT	CASSKLTSQSTGELFF
TRBD2	TRBV9	TRBJ2-5	.	14	TGTGCCAGCAACCTAGCGGGGGGCTGGGAGACCCAGTACTTC	CASNLAGGWETQYF
.	TRBV6-6	TRBJ1-1	.	15	TGTGCCAGCAGTTACGGAGGGGGGTCGGACACTGAAGCTTTCTTT	CASSYGGGSDTEAFF
.	TRBV30	TRBJ2-2	few	13	TGTGCCTGGAGTGGGTCAGGGACCGGGGAGCTGTTTTTT	CAWSGSGTGELFF
TRBD1	TRBV27	TRBJ1-1	.	17	TGTGCCAGCAGAACCCTTGGACAGGGAAGGACCGATATCGAAGCTTTCTTT	CASRTLGQGRTDIEAFF
.	TRBV5-4	TRBJ2-2	.	14	TGTGCCAGCAGCTCACAGGGGAACACCGGGGAGCTGTTTTTT	CASSSQGNTGELFF
.	TRBV5-1	TRBJ2-3	.	14	TGCGCCAGCAGCTTAACTCAGGGGACAGATACGCAGTATTTT	CASSLTQGTDTQYF
.	TRBV19	TRBJ1-5	.	14	TGTGCCAGTAGTATCTGGTTCGGTGATCAGCCCCAGCATTTT	CASSIWFGDQPQHF
.	TRBV5-4	TRBJ2-1	once	16	TGTGCCAGCAGCTTGAGTGTAGGGGGGGCAGACAATGAGCAGTTCTTC	CASSLSVGGADNEQFF
TRBD2	TRBV7-9	TRBJ2-1	.	15	TGTGCCAGCAGCTCCGCGGGCGGGGGTAACAATGAGCAGTTCTTC	CASSSAGGGNNEQFF
.	TRBV15	TRBJ2-1	.	15	TGTGCCACCAGCAGAGTTGGCCAGGGTCGCAATGAGCAGTTCTTC	CATSRVGQGRNEQFF
TRBD1	TRBV6-1	TRBJ1-4	few	15	TGTGCCAGCAGTGTATGGGCAGGGGGAGACGAAAAACTGTTTTTT	CASSVWAGGDEKLFF
.	TRBV9	TRBJ1-1	.	15	TGTGCCAGCAGCGTGGAGGGGACCCTGAACACTGAAGCTTTCTTT	CASSVEGTLNTEAFF
.	TRBV30	TRBJ2-3	.	11	TGTGCCTGGAGATTTGTGGATACGCAGTATTTT	CAWRFVDTQYF